The next 27 T cell receptor beta chains were all read from a single sample in a study of T-cell memory formation after mild COVID-19. In TCRdb, the 5' RACE reads were re-called with MiXCR into one record per CDR3 protein. This table holds around 300,000 distinct CDR3 sequences, around 8% found once. The sequencing sample was made of PBMCs or a T cell subset sorted from them (not recorded which). The source is a man younger than 35 who had mild COVID-19 (a few samples of this study predate the infection). Cell type and time point are not known.

The rearrangement uses TRBV15 and TRBJ2-7; 9 nucleotides line up with TRBD1. CDR1 is LNHNV and CDR2 is YYDKDF in the germline V gene (reference sequence). V lost 7 bases to trimming and J lost 0 bases; unmatched junction nucleotides: 4. CDR3 length equals 14 residues. The CDR3 loop is CATTRDRDSYEQYF. The CDR3 nucleotides read TGTGCCACCACGCGGGACAGGGACTCCTACGAGCAGTACTTC. Full variable domain (missing parts from reference TRBV15 and TRBJ2-7): DAMVIQNPRYQVTQFGKPVTLSCSQTLNHNVMYWYQQKSSQAPKLLFHYYDKDFNNEADTPDNFQSRRPNTSFCFLDIRSPGLGDTAMYLCATTRDRDSYEQYFGPGTRLTVT.

This clonotype appeared a few times. The chain is built from TRBV11-2 and TRBJ2-2; D is undetermined. The V gene lost 2 bases and the J gene lost 3 bases, with 10 bases spanning the gap. The CDR3 is made up of 15 amino acids. Germline assignment: CDR1 SGHAT and CDR2 FQNNGV. CDR3 DNA sequence: TGTGCCAGCAGCTTACGTCTAGTGGACACCGGGGAGCTGTTTTTT. This encodes CASSLRLVDTGELFF.

This clonotype has only a few counts. V is TRBV7-2 and J is TRBJ2-5; D gene uncertain. The germline gives CDR1 SGHTA, CDR2 FQGNSA. This CDR3 has 15 amino acids. V was trimmed by 3 bases and J by 1 base, leaving 12 bases between them. CDR3: CASSFPVHRQETQYF. The CDR3 DNA reads as TGTGCCAGCAGCTTCCCCGTTCACCGCCAAGAGACCCAGTACTTC.

The chain recombines TRBV20-1 with TRBJ2-3; no clear D gene. Trimming stripped 6 bases from V and 1 base from J, with 11 bases between. The CDR3 is 13 amino acids. CDR1 is DFQATT and CDR2 is SNEGSKA in the germline V gene (reference sequence). CDR3 protein: CSAPYGGTDTQYF. The DNA of the CDR3 is TGCAGTGCCCCGTATGGGGGCACAGATACGCAGTATTTT.

This clonotype was found a few times. The rearrangement joins TRBV5-1 to TRBJ2-1; 13 bases align to TRBD2. CDR1 and CDR2 from the germline V gene are SGHRS and YFSETQ. V trimming: 4 bases; J trimming: 4 bases; junction bases outside the gene matches: 8. This CDR3 has 17 residues. The CDR3 DNA reads TGCGCCAGCAGCGCGGGGGGGACTAGCGGGGTGTACAATGAGCAGTTCTTC. This translates into CASSAGGTSGVYNEQFF.

The chain employs TRBV7-2 and TRBJ2-1; TRBD1 or TRBD2 may be the D gene (5 bases each). The CDR3 sequence is 14 residues long. V lost 1 base to trimming and J lost 8 bases, with 12 bases between them. Germline V CDR1 and CDR2: SGHTA, FQGNSA. CDR3 amino acids: CASSLDRGRDEQFF. The CDR3 DNA reads TGTGCCAGCAGCTTAGACCGGGGACGCGATGAGCAGTTCTTC.

This clonotype appeared many times. The chain recombines TRBV5-1 with TRBJ1-2; D remains ambiguous. The CDR3 length is 12 residues. Germline loops: CDR1 SGHRS, CDR2 YFSETQ. The V and J ends lost 0 bases and 8 bases respectively, with 8 bases between them. CDR3 DNA: TGCGCCAGCAGCTTGGGCCTCCAAGGCTACACCTTC. Translation gives CASSLGLQGYTF.

This chain uses TRBV30 with TRBJ1-4; unclear D gene. Looked up from germline, CDR1 is GTSNPN and CDR2 is SVGIG (reference sequence). CDR3 length equals 12 residues. V was clipped by 1 base and J by 8 bases, with 8 bases between them. The CDR3 loop is CAWSDLGEKLFF. CDR3 nucleotides: TGTGCCTGGAGTGATTTGGGCGAAAAACTGTTTTTT.

The genes are TRBV4-1 and TRBJ2-1; 7 bases align to TRBD2. This CDR3 contains 14 residues. Per the germline V gene, CDR1 is MGHRA and CDR2 is YSYEKL. J was trimmed by 4 bases and V by 6 bases; bases with no gene match: 6. The CDR3 protein is CASSQTSPYNEQFF. CDR3 DNA sequence: TGCGCCAGCAGTCAGACTAGCCCGTACAATGAGCAGTTCTTC.

V and J are TRBV18 and TRBJ2-7, with 8 bases fitting TRBD1. The ends lost 6 bases at V and 3 bases at J; junction bases unmatched: 7. There are 14 residues in the CDR3. CDR1 KGHSH and CDR2 LQKENI come from the germline V gene. DNA for the CDR3: TGTGCCAGCTCCTCGCAGGGGGCTGGCTACGAGCAGTACTTC. Amino acid sequence: CASSSQGAGYEQYF.

The chain's CDR3 is CAWSRLALQETQYF. CDR3 coding DNA: TGTGCCTGGAGTCGGTTAGCGCTCCAAGAGACCCAGTACTTC. This chain connects TRBV30 to TRBJ2-5; D is possibly TRBD2 (5 bases). V lost 2 bases and J 1 base, leaving 11 bases between the germline ends. Germline values: CDR1 GTSNPN, CDR2 SVGIG (reference sequence). The CDR3 extends over 14 amino acids.

The V gene is TRBV9, the J gene TRBJ2-1, with 11 bases lining up with TRBD2. Germline CDR1 reads SGDLS; CDR2 reads YYNGEE. There are 15 residues in the CDR3. J gave up 12 bases and V 0 bases, and 8 bases lay outside the gene matches. In DNA form, the CDR3 reads TGTGCCAGCAGCGTAGGACTAGCGGGGACCATGAGGCAGTTCTTC. Its protein product is CASSVGLAGTMRQFF.

The table lists this clonotype with a few counts. The chain carries TRBV29-1 and TRBJ2-5; D may be TRBD2 (5 bases). The CDR3 is 12 residues long. Trimming left V 7 bases short and J 1 base short, with 10 bases between. Germline V lookup: CDR1 SQVTM, CDR2 ANQGSEA. CDR3 loop: CSALDSQETQYF. In DNA, the CDR3 is TGCAGCGCACTAGACTCCCAAGAGACCCAGTACTTC.

The chain couples TRBV15 to TRBJ1-2; D may be TRBD1 (5 bases). Germline V lookup: CDR1 LNHNV, CDR2 YYDKDF (reference sequence). This CDR3 has 15 amino acids. V dropped 0 bases and J dropped 6 bases, with 14 bases sitting between them. The DNA of the CDR3 is TGTGCCACCAGCAGAGATATAGCCAGGGCGAATGGCTACACCTTC. This translates into CATSRDIARANGYTF.

This clonotype was observed a few times. The chain has TRBV6-2 or TRBV6-3 and TRBJ2-2; D is possibly TRBD2 (5 bases). This CDR3 region has 13 residues. Trimming stripped 5 bases from V and 6 bases from J, with 10 bases between. Germline V lookup: CDR1 MNHEY, CDR2 SVGEGT. The CDR3 region is CASSTDWSGELFF. The CDR3 DNA is TGTGCCAGCAGTACGGACTGGTCCGGGGAGCTGTTTTTT.

The V and J genes are TRBV5-1 and TRBJ2-2, with 9 bases identical to TRBD1. J was trimmed by 7 bases and V by 9 bases; bases with no gene match: 13. Germline V lookup: CDR1 SGHRS, CDR2 YFSETQ. The CDR3 spans 15 residues. CDR3 sequence reads: CATHRKQGADGELFF. The CDR3 region has the DNA TGCGCCACACACCGAAAACAGGGGGCTGACGGGGAGCTGTTTTTT. Based on the CDR3 plus reference TRBV5-1 and TRBJ2-2, the full variable domain is KAGVTQTPRYLIKTRGQQVTLSCSPISGHRSVSWYQQTPGQGLQFLFEYFSETQRNKGNFPGRFSGRQFSNSRSEMNVSTLELGDSALYLCATHRKQGADGELFFGEGSRLTVL.

This clonotype has a handful of counts. Written as DNA, the CDR3 is TGTGCCAGCAGTTATATCGGGGGGGCTCAAGAGCAGTACTTC. This sequence encodes CASSYIGGAQEQYF. The chain recombines TRBV6-5 with TRBJ2-7; 8 bases match TRBD2. This CDR3 spans 14 amino acids. Germline CDR1 is MNHEY and CDR2 is SVGAGI. V was clipped by 3 bases and J by 7 bases; unmatched bases: 8.

This clonotype was counted a few times. The V and J genes are TRBV4-1 and TRBJ1-1; 7 bases line up with TRBD1. Unmatched junction bases numbered 6, after V lost 0 bases and J lost 2 bases. Germline-derived CDR1 and CDR2 are MGHRA and YSYEKL. The CDR3 spans 16 residues. CDR3 in amino acids: CASSQERDSINTEAFF. CDR3 nucleotides: TGCGCCAGCAGCCAAGAACGGGACAGTATTAACACTGAAGCTTTCTTT.

The DNA of the CDR3 is TGTGCCAGTCCGTCCCCAAACACCGGGGAGCTGTTTTTT. It is translated as CASPSPNTGELFF. The chain joins TRBV28 to TRBJ2-2; D call uncertain. Germline CDR1 and CDR2: MDHEN and SYDVKM. With 9 bases removed from V and 2 bases from J, the gap between germline ends came to 10 bases. The CDR3 has 13 amino acids.

This clonotype occurred many times. The chain carries TRBV5-1 and TRBJ1-6, with 9 nucleotides matching TRBD1. J gave up 9 bases and V 4 bases, and 8 bases lay outside the gene matches. CDR1 and CDR2 (germline): SGHRS, YFSETQ. The CDR3 length is 15 residues. CDR3 sequence: CASSDRTGGVSPLHF. In DNA, the CDR3 is TGCGCCAGCAGCGACCGAACAGGGGGCGTTTCACCCCTCCACTTT.

This clonotype was seen many times. A read error is possible here, since a much larger clone lies one base away. The chain recombines TRBV4-2 with TRBJ2-7; TRBD1 agrees at 8 bases. The CDR3 is made up of 14 amino acids. V was pared by 4 bases and J by 2 bases, with 4 bases of the junction left unmatched. The V gene's germline CDR1 is LGHNA and CDR2 YNFKEQ. The CDR3 loop reads CASSPRDRTYEQYF. The DNA of the CDR3 is TGTGCCAGCAGCCCCCGGGACAGGACCTACGAGCAGTACTTC.

This chain joins TRBV3-1 and TRBJ2-1; no clear D. Looked up from germline, CDR1 is LGHDT and CDR2 is YNNKEL (reference sequence). CDR3 length: 16 amino acids. The germline V and J ends were trimmed by 3 bases and 0 bases, with 12 bases remaining between them. The CDR3 nucleotides read TGTGCCAGCAGCCAGGTCATGAGTAGCTCCTACAATGAGCAGTTCTTC. It specifies CASSQVMSSSYNEQFF.

V and J are TRBV11-2 and TRBJ2-1, with 9 bases identical to TRBD2. The ends lost 5 bases at V and 5 bases at J; junction bases unmatched: 10. This CDR3 is 16 amino acids long. CDR1 is SGHAT and CDR2 is FQNNGV in the germline V gene. CDR3 sequence (DNA): TGTGCCAGCAGCCCCCCGGGACTAGCAAGAAACAATGAGCAGTTCTTC. As protein: CASSPPGLARNNEQFF.

This clonotype was counted only a few times. The rearrangement joins TRBV29-1 to TRBJ2-3; unclear D gene. V dropped 5 bases and J dropped 6 bases, with 6 bases sitting between them. Germline V gene lookup returns CDR1 SQVTM and CDR2 ANQGSEA. CDR3 length: 10 residues. This chain's CDR3 is CSVRTDTQYF. As DNA, the CDR3 is TGCAGCGTTCGGACCGATACGCAGTATTTT.

This clonotype was observed a handful of times. The chain links TRBV12-3 or TRBV12-4 to TRBJ2-5; 10 nucleotides agree with TRBD2. This CDR3 spans 16 amino acids. The V and J ends lost 3 bases and 4 bases, in that order; junction bases with no gene match: 8. CDR3 protein: CASSFERGGSRETQYF. The DNA for the CDR3 is TGTGCCAGCAGTTTTGAGCGGGGGGGCTCTCGAGAGACCCAGTACTTC.

The chain recombines TRBV12-3 or TRBV12-4 with TRBJ1-6; 10 nucleotides agree with TRBD1. V shed 5 bases and J 13 bases; nucleotides not matched to a gene: 8. The CDR3 consists of 14 residues. CDR3 protein: CASSPGTGVRPLHF. The CDR3 DNA is TGTGCCAGCAGTCCCGGGACAGGGGTGAGGCCCCTCCACTTT.

The chain links TRBV18 to TRBJ1-1; D possibly corresponds to TRBD1 (5 bases). V was cut by 7 bases and J by 0 bases, with 18 bases left in between. The CDR3 covers 16 residues. Per germline, CDR1 KGHSH and CDR2 LQKENI. The CDR3 nucleotides are TGTGCCAGCTGTGTTGGGGGACCTCTTGTGAACACTGAAGCTTTCTTT. It translates to CASCVGGPLVNTEAFF.